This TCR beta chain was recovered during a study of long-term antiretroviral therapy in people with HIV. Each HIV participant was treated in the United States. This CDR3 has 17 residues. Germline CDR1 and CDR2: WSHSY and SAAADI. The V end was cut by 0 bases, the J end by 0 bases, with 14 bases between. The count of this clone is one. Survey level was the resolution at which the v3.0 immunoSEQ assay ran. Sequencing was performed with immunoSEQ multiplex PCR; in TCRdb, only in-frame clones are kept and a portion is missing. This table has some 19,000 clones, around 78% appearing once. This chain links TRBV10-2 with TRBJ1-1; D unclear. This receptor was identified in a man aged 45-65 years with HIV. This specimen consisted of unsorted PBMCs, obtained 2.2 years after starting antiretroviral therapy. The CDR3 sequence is CASSESPFTAMNTEAFF. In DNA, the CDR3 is TGCGCCAGCAGTGAGTCCCCGTTTACAGCCATGAACACTGAAGCTTTCTTT.